One and the same sample provided the 19 T cell receptor beta chains below, sequenced in a study of CD8 T cells in Susac syndrome. Random hexamers served to reverse transcribe roughly 0.5 to 1 ug RNA. One entry per CDR3 protein results from TCRdb running MiXCR on the immunoSEQ multiplex PCR reads. The table includes around 170,000 distinct CDR3 sequences, around 93% detected once. Source material: CD8+ T cells from PBMCs. Source of these receptors: a human donor with Susac syndrome.

The J gene is TRBJ2-2, the V gene TRBV20-1; D gene uncertain. Germline loops: CDR1 DFQATT, CDR2 SNEGSKA (reference sequence). The V and J ends lost 0 bases and 0 bases respectively, with 11 bases between them. The CDR3 length is 16 residues. The DNA for the CDR3 is TGCAGTGCTAGAGATTACTCCCGAGCGAACACCGGGGAGCTGTTTTTT. This translates into CSARDYSRANTGELFF.

The rearrangement joins TRBV28 to TRBJ2-7; 8 nucleotides match TRBD1. Germline CDR1 reads MDHEN; CDR2 reads SYDVKM. V was clipped by 6 bases and J by 7 bases; unmatched bases: 8. The length of the CDR3 is 13 residues. The CDR3 region has the DNA TGTGCCAGCAGGGCAGGGGGCGCGGAGGAGCAGTACTTC. Protein: CASRAGGAEEQYF.

The chain combines TRBV7-8 with TRBJ2-1; possibly TRBD2 for D (6 bases). Trimming removed 0 bases from V and 1 base from J, with 10 bases in between. Germline values: CDR1 SGHVS, CDR2 FQNEAQ. This CDR3 spans 16 amino acids. The CDR3 sequence is CASSLALGGSYNEQFF. Written as DNA, the CDR3 is TGTGCCAGCAGCTTAGCCCTCGGGGGTTCCTACAATGAGCAGTTCTTC. Combining the CDR3 with reference TRBV7-8 and TRBJ2-1 gives the whole variable domain GAGVSQSPRYKVAKRGQDVALRCDPISGHVSLFWYQQALGQGPEFLTYFQNEAQLDKSGLPSDRFFAERPEGSVSTLKIQRTQQEDSAVYLCASSLALGGSYNEQFFGPGTRLTVL.

J is TRBJ2-2 and V is TRBV19; possible D gene TRBD1, 5 bases. This CDR3 contains 15 residues. CDR1 and CDR2 (germline): LNHDA, SQIVND (reference sequence). V was pared by 7 bases and J by 0 bases, with 12 bases between. CDR3 region: CASTLLDTNTGELFF. CDR3 DNA sequence: TGTGCCAGTACTCTACTGGACACGAACACCGGGGAGCTGTTTTTT. Using reference TRBV19 and TRBJ2-2 for the parts outside the CDR3, the full variable domain is DGGITQSPKYLFRKEGQNVTLSCEQNLNHDAMYWYRQDPGQGLRLIYYSQIVNDFQKGDIAEGYSVSREKKESFPLTVTSAQKNPTAFYLCASTLLDTNTGELFFGEGSRLTVL.

V usage is TRBV5-6 and J usage is TRBJ2-1; 7 bases align to TRBD2. J was trimmed by 6 bases and V by 1 base; bases with no gene match: 10. Germline values: CDR1 SGHDT, CDR2 YYEEEE. The CDR3 is 16 amino acids. The CDR3: CASSLNPAGTTNEQFF. The CDR3 bases are TGTGCCAGCAGCTTGAATCCAGCGGGGACCACCAATGAGCAGTTCTTC.

This chain uses TRBV12-5 with TRBJ2-2, with D uncertain. Germline CDR1 reads LGHNT; CDR2 reads FRNRAP. This CDR3 region has 19 residues. The germline V and J ends were trimmed by 1 base and 4 bases, with 22 bases remaining between them. The CDR3, as DNA: TGTGCTAGTGGTTTGGCCCAAAAAACCGCGGACGGTACCACCGGGGAGCTGTTTTTT. It is translated as CASGLAQKTADGTTGELFF. The entire variable domain, with the rest obtained from reference TRBV12-5 and TRBJ2-2, is as follows: DARVTQTPRHKVTEMGQEVTMRCQPILGHNTVFWYRQTMMQGLELLAYFRNRAPLDDSGMPKDRFSAEMPDATLATLKIQPSEPRDSAVYFCASGLAQKTADGTTGELFFGEGSRLTVL.

The chain is built from TRBV4-1 and TRBJ1-5; D might be TRBD1 (5 bases). Between the trimmed V and J ends, which lost 0 bases and 5 bases, there was a span of 14 bases. This CDR3 has 16 residues. Germline V gene data show CDR1 as MGHRA and CDR2 as YSYEKL. The CDR3 protein is CASSQDAGTTYQPQHF. DNA for the CDR3: TGCGCCAGCAGCCAAGATGCAGGGACCACCTATCAGCCCCAGCATTTT.

The J gene is TRBJ2-4, the V gene TRBV28; D call uncertain. The CDR3 has 13 residues. Trimming shortened V by 5 bases and J by 3 bases, and 8 bases separated the two germline ends. CDR1 is MDHEN and CDR2 is SYDVKM in the germline V gene. The CDR3 region is CASSQAYKNIQYF. The CDR3 DNA follows: TGTGCCAGCAGTCAGGCCTACAAAAACATTCAGTACTTC.

A note on this clonotype: Mismatch with germline at one junction end may stem from a read error. V gene TRBV29-1 combines with J gene TRBJ1-1, with D possibly TRBD1 on 5 matching bases. The CDR3 has 11 residues. Germline-derived CDR1 and CDR2 are SQVTM and ANQGSEA. The CDR3 DNA reads as TGCAGCTTTGAGGGGAATTCTGAAGCTTTCTTT. The encoded protein is CSFEGNSEAFF. Based on the CDR3 plus reference TRBV29-1 and TRBJ1-1, the full variable domain is SAVISQKPSRDICQRGTSLTIQCQVDSQVTMMFWYRQQPGQSLTLIATANQGSEATYESGFVIDKFPISRPNLTFSTLTVSNMSPEDSSIYLCSFEGNSEAFFGQGTRLTVV.

This sequence joins TRBV20-1 and TRBJ2-5; D gene ambiguous. The CDR3 spans 11 residues. V lost 2 bases, J lost 2 bases, and 3 bases lay in between. The germline gives CDR1 DFQATT, CDR2 SNEGSKA (reference sequence). The CDR3 loop is CSARSQETQYF. CDR3 DNA sequence: TGCAGTGCTAGAAGTCAAGAGACCCAGTACTTC.

The rearrangement links TRBV7-9 to TRBJ2-3; maybe TRBD2 (6 bases). Trimming stripped 5 bases from V and 6 bases from J, with 15 bases between. The CDR3 runs 14 residues. From germline, CDR1 is SEHNR and CDR2 FQNEAQ (reference sequence). The CDR3 reads CASSMMGGMDTQYF. As DNA, the CDR3 is TGTGCCAGCAGCATGATGGGGGGAATGGATACGCAGTATTTT.

This clonotype was counted once. The rearrangement uses TRBV9 and TRBJ2-3; D gene ambiguous. This CDR3 is 13 amino acids long. V was cut by 1 base and J by 2 bases, with 5 bases left in between. The germline V gene has CDR1 SGDLS and CDR2 YYNGEE. CDR3 protein: CASSVITTDTQYF. The CDR3 nucleotides read TGTGCCAGCAGCGTAATCACCACAGATACGCAGTATTTT.

The chain employs TRBV30 and TRBJ1-2; 7 positions match TRBD1. The CDR3 is 14 residues long. V trimming: 6 bases; J trimming: 8 bases; junction bases outside the gene matches: 15. Germline V CDR1 and CDR2: GTSNPN, SVGIG (reference sequence). CDR3 nucleotide sequence: TGTGCCTGTCAATCGGACAGGCCCGCGGGGGGCTACACCTTC. This translates into CACQSDRPAGGYTF.

The V and J genes are TRBV5-1 and TRBJ2-5, with 9 bases fitting TRBD2. The germline V gene encodes CDR1 SGHRS and CDR2 YFSETQ. The CDR3 is 16 amino acids. V lost 2 bases to trimming and J lost 2 bases; unmatched junction nucleotides: 7. The CDR3 here is CASSLGSGGAQETQYF. The CDR3 bases are TGCGCCAGCAGCTTAGGTAGCGGGGGAGCTCAAGAGACCCAGTACTTC.

This rearrangement joins TRBV5-1 to TRBJ2-2; 11 bases agree with TRBD1. J lost 4 bases, V lost 4 bases, and 6 bases had no gene match. The germline CDR1 and CDR2 sequences are SGHRS and YFSETQ. CDR3 size: 16 residues. The CDR3 region has the DNA TGCGCCAGCAGCCGCTCGGGACAGGGGGTCACCGGGGAGCTGTTTTTT. Amino acid sequence: CASSRSGQGVTGELFF.

The chain joins TRBV9 to TRBJ1-5, with TRBD1 as a possible D gene (6 bases). CDR3 length: 14 residues. Trimming cost V 4 bases and J 5 bases, with 13 bases left between them. The germline V gene has CDR1 SGDLS and CDR2 YYNGEE. DNA of the CDR3: TGTGCCAGCAGCCAGGGGACCGGGCATCAGCCCCAGCATTTT. Amino acids: CASSQGTGHQPQHF.

J is TRBJ2-5 and V is TRBV28; D possibly corresponds to TRBD2 (5 bases). The CDR3 contains 16 residues. V lost 2 bases and J 5 bases, leaving 18 bases between the germline ends. Germline CDR1 and CDR2: MDHEN and SYDVKM. CDR3 residues: CASSLPENSAAETQYF. CDR3 coding DNA: TGTGCCAGCAGTTTACCGGAGAACTCAGCGGCGGAGACCCAGTACTTC.

The chain couples TRBV3-1 to TRBJ1-6; no clear D gene. Germline V CDR1 and CDR2: LGHDT, YNNKEL (reference sequence). The CDR3 runs to 13 residues. V lost 0 bases, J lost 9 bases, and 6 bases lay in between. The CDR3 region is CASSQDSGSPLHF. The CDR3 DNA sequence: TGTGCCAGCAGCCAAGACTCTGGTTCACCCCTCCACTTT.

This clonotype was observed a single time. The J gene is TRBJ1-1, the V gene TRBV7-9, with 7 bases that match TRBD1. The CDR3 length is 13 residues. The junction had 3 bases not matched to a gene; V was cut back by 5 bases and J by 3 bases. From germline, CDR1 is SEHNR and CDR2 FQNEAQ (reference sequence). The CDR3 DNA reads TGTGCCAGCAGCCACAGGGGAGACACTGAAGCTTTCTTT. Protein sequence: CASSHRGDTEAFF.